One and the same sample provided the 14 T cell receptor beta chains below, sequenced in a study of T-cell reconstitution after alpha-beta-depleted transplantation in children. Unique molecular identifiers were incorporated during preparation of the TCRbeta library. Via MiXCR, TCRdb re-called the PCR reads, giving one row per CDR3 protein. The table records about 600,000 distinct CDR3 sequences, about an eighth of them present only once. This sample comprised PBMCs, mostly from graft donor cells, obtained 360 days after TCRalphabeta/CD19-depleted stem cell transplant. The receptor set was obtained from a male patient younger than 18 who had a stem cell transplant for acute myeloid leukemia, so the T cells may come from the graft donor.

V is TRBV29-1 and J is TRBJ2-2; D perhaps matches TRBD1 (8 bases). This CDR3 is built from 15 residues. The germline V and J ends were trimmed by 6 bases and 1 base, with 15 bases remaining between them. Looked up from germline, CDR1 is SQVTM and CDR2 is ANQGSEA. The CDR3 region is CSVGGTGRNTGELFF. The CDR3 DNA follows: TGCAGCGTGGGGGGGACAGGCAGGAACACCGGGGAGCTGTTTTTT.

In its sample, this clonotype was seen a few times. The chain carries TRBV20-1 and TRBJ2-1; 8 bases line up with TRBD1. V lost 3 bases, J lost 4 bases, and 5 bases stayed unmatched. CDR1 is DFQATT, CDR2 SNEGSKA, per germline (reference sequence). CDR3 length: 14 amino acids. The CDR3 protein is CSASSGGLYNEQFF. The CDR3, as DNA: TGCAGTGCTAGCTCAGGGGGCTTATACAATGAGCAGTTCTTC.

This clonotype showed up just a few times. This chain links TRBV5-1 with TRBJ2-3; D call uncertain. Germline V gene data show CDR1 as SGHRS and CDR2 as YFSETQ. With 0 bases removed from V and 6 bases from J, the gap between germline ends came to 17 bases. This CDR3 comprises 16 residues. CDR3 protein: CASSLVEIRFLDTQYF. The CDR3 DNA reads as TGCGCCAGCAGCTTGGTGGAGATTCGATTCCTCGATACGCAGTATTTT. Based on the CDR3 plus reference TRBV5-1 and TRBJ2-3, the full variable domain is KAGVTQTPRYLIKTRGQQVTLSCSPISGHRSVSWYQQTPGQGLQFLFEYFSETQRNKGNFPGRFSGRQFSNSRSEMNVSTLELGDSALYLCASSLVEIRFLDTQYFGPGTRLTVL.

This clonotype has only a few counts. The chain links TRBV4-3 to TRBJ2-3, with TRBD2 matching over 12 bases. V lost 0 bases to trimming and J lost 4 bases; unmatched junction nucleotides: 5. The CDR3 loop spans 17 amino acids. In germline, CDR1 is LGHNA, CDR2 YSLEER. The CDR3, as DNA: TGCGCCAGCAGCCAAGATGAACTAGCGGGAGGCGCAGATACGCAGTATTTT. Its protein is CASSQDELAGGADTQYF.

This clonotype has only a few counts. The CDR3 nucleotides read TGCAGTGCTAGAGATACAGATAGCTCCTACGAGCAGTACTTC. It codes for CSARDTDSSYEQYF. The chain couples TRBV20-1 to TRBJ2-7; D is uncertain. Trimming removed 0 bases at V and 0 bases at J, with 9 bases between. The CDR3 has 14 residues. The germline V gene encodes CDR1 DFQATT and CDR2 SNEGSKA (reference sequence).

In this sample, this clonotype turned up a few times. In nucleotides, the CDR3 is TGCAGTGCTAGGAGGGCAGTCTACGAGCAGTACTTC. Translation: CSARRAVYEQYF. The chain couples TRBV20-1 to TRBJ2-7; possibly TRBD2 for D (5 bases). There are 12 residues in the CDR3. Trimming removed 3 bases from V and 3 bases from J, with 9 bases in between. Germline CDR1 is DFQATT and CDR2 is SNEGSKA (reference sequence).

The J gene is TRBJ2-1, the V gene TRBV29-1; 11 positions agree with TRBD1. The ends lost 1 base at V and 8 bases at J; junction bases unmatched: 10. The germline V gene encodes CDR1 SQVTM and CDR2 ANQGSEA. The CDR3 length is 16 residues. This CDR3 is CSVEGTGGKRYDEQFF. The CDR3 nucleotides are TGCAGCGTTGAAGGGACAGGGGGCAAGAGGTACGATGAGCAGTTCTTC.

This clonotype was found many times. The gene calls are TRBV5-1 and TRBJ2-7; D is ambiguous. The CDR3 consists of 15 residues. The V and J ends lost 1 base and 3 bases respectively, with 14 bases between them. The germline gives CDR1 SGHRS, CDR2 YFSETQ. In DNA form, the CDR3 reads TGCGCCAGCAGCTTGCCCGGGCAGTTCTTCTACGAGCAGTACTTC. This codes for CASSLPGQFFYEQYF. Together with reference TRBV5-1 and TRBJ2-7, the CDR3 gives the full variable domain: KAGVTQTPRYLIKTRGQQVTLSCSPISGHRSVSWYQQTPGQGLQFLFEYFSETQRNKGNFPGRFSGRQFSNSRSEMNVSTLELGDSALYLCASSLPGQFFYEQYFGPGTRLTVT.

This clonotype was seen at least ten times. This chain uses TRBV29-1 with TRBJ2-5; tentatively, D is TRBD2 (5 bases). This CDR3 is 9 amino acids long. V gave up 2 bases and J gave up 13 bases, with 8 bases separating them. In germline, CDR1 is SQVTM, CDR2 ANQGSEA. CDR3 bases: TGCAGCGTTGAAAGCGGTTCGTACTTC. This gives the protein CSVESGSYF.

On this clonotype itself: Possible read error: a much larger clone is one base away. The chain uses TRBV29-1 and TRBJ2-4; no clear D gene. CDR1 and CDR2 from the germline V gene are SQVTM and ANQGSEA. This CDR3 contains 13 residues. CDR3: CSYLGSSKNIEYF. The CDR3 nucleotides are TGCAGCTACCTTGGCAGTTCCAAAAACATTGAGTACTTC.

This clonotype has a handful of counts. The chain is built from TRBV28 and TRBJ1-2; weak D call: TRBD1 (6 bases). Germline assignment: CDR1 MDHEN and CDR2 SYDVKM. The V gene lost 7 bases and the J gene lost 10 bases, with 13 bases spanning the gap. The length of the CDR3 is 11 residues. CDR3 loop: CASNRDTFYTF. For the CDR3, the DNA is TGTGCCAGCAACCGGGACACCTTCTACACCTTC.

The table lists this clonotype with many counts. The J gene is TRBJ2-2, the V gene TRBV27, with D tentatively TRBD2 (5 bases). Germline lookup yields CDR1 MNHEY and CDR2 SMNVEV (reference sequence). The CDR3 consists of 15 residues. V was cut by 7 bases and J by 7 bases, with 19 bases left in between. Here the CDR3 reads CASTPLVGVVGELFF. The CDR3 region has the DNA TGTGCCAGCACCCCTCTAGTGGGAGTTGTCGGGGAGCTGTTTTTT.

This clonotype came up a few times. The rearrangement links TRBV28 to TRBJ1-1; D is perhaps TRBD1 (5 bases). Germline CDR1 reads MDHEN; CDR2 reads SYDVKM. The CDR3 extends over 15 amino acids. Trimming shortened V by 2 bases and J by 0 bases, and 10 bases separated the two germline ends. CDR3 in DNA: TGTGCCAGCAGTTTAAGGGGCCCATTGAACACTGAAGCTTTCTTT. This translates into CASSLRGPLNTEAFF.

The CDR3 sequence is CASSLSAGWGYEQYF. The DNA for the CDR3 is TGTGCCAGCAGTTTATCGGCAGGGTGGGGCTACGAGCAGTACTTC. This chain uses TRBV27 with TRBJ2-7, with D possibly TRBD1 on 5 matching bases. This CDR3 comprises 15 residues. Germline V gives CDR1 MNHEY, CDR2 SMNVEV (reference sequence). The germline V and J ends were trimmed by 0 bases and 3 bases, with 12 bases remaining between them.